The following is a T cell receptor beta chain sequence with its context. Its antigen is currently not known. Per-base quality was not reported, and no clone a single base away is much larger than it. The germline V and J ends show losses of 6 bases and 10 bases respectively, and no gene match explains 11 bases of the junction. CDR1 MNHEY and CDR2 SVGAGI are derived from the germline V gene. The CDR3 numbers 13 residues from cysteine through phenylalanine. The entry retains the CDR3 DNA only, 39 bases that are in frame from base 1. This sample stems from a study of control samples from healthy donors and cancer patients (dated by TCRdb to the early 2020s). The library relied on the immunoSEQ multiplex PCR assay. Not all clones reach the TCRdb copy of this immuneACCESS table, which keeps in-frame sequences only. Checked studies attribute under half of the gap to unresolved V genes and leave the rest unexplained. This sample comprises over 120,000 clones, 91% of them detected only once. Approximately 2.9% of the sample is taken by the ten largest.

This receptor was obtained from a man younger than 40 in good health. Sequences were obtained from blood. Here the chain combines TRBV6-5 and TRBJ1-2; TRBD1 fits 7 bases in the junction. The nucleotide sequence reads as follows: TGTGCCAGCAGGACTCCGGGACAGTCTTTCTACACCTTC. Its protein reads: CASRTPGQSFYTF.